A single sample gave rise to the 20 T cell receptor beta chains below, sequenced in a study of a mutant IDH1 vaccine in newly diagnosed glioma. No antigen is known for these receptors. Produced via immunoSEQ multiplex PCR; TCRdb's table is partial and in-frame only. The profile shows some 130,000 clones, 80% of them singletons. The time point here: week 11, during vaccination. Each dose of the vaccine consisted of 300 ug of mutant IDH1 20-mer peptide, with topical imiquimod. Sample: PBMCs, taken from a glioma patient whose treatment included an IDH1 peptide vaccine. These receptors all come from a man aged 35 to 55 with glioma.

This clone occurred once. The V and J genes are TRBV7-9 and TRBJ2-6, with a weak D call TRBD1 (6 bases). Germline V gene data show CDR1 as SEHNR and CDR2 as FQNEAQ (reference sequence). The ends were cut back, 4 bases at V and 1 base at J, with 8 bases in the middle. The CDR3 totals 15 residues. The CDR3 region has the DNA TGTGCCAGCAGCTACAGGGATTCTGGGGCCAACGTCCTGACTTTC. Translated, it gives CASSYRDSGANVLTF.

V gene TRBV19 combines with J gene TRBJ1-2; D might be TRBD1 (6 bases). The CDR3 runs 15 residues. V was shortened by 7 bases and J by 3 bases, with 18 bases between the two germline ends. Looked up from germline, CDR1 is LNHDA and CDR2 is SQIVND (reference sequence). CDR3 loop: CASMNRAIKDYGYTF. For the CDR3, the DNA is TGTGCCAGTATGAACAGGGCGATTAAAGACTATGGCTACACCTTC.

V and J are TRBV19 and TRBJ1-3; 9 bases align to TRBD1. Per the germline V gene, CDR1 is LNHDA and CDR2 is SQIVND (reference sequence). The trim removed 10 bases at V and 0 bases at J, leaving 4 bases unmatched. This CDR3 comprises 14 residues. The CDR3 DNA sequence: TGTGCCACCGGACAGGGGAGCTCTGGAAACACCATATATTTT. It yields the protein CATGQGSSGNTIYF.

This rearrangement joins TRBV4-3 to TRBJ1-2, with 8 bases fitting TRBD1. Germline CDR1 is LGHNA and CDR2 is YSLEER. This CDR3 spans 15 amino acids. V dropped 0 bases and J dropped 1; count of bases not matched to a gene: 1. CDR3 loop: CASSQETGVNYGYTF. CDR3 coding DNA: TGCGCCAGCAGCCAAGAGACAGGGGTTAACTATGGCTACACCTTC.

The DNA of the CDR3 is TGTGCCACCGCCTCCCAGGGGACCGGGGAGCTGTTTTTT. This codes for CATASQGTGELFF. The genes are TRBV10-3 and TRBJ2-2; D is perhaps TRBD1 (6 bases). The CDR3 loop spans 13 amino acids. Germline assignment: CDR1 ENHRY and CDR2 SYGVKD. Trimming pared 10 bases from V and 5 bases from J, leaving 14 bases between.

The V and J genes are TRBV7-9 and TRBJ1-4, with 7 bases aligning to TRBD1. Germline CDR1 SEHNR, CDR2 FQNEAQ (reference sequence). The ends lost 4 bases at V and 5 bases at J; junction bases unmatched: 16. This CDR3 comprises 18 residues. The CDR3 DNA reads TGTGCCAGCAGCTCCCCTACAGGGGATCTTCTACGGAATGAAAAACTGTTTTTT. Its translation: CASSSPTGDLLRNEKLFF.

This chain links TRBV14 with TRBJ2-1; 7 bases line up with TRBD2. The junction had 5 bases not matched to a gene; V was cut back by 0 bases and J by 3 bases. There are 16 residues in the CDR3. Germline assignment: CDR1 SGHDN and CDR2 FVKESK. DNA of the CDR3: TGTGCCAGCAGCCAAGATCCTGGCGGGAGCTACAATGAGCAGTTCTTC. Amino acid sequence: CASSQDPGGSYNEQFF. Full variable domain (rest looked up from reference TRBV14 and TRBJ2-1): EAGVTQFPSHSVIEKGQTVTLRCDPISGHDNLYWYRRVMGKEIKFLLHFVKESKQDESGMPNNRFLAERTGGTYSTLKVQPAELEDSGVYFCASSQDPGGSYNEQFFGPGTRLTVL.

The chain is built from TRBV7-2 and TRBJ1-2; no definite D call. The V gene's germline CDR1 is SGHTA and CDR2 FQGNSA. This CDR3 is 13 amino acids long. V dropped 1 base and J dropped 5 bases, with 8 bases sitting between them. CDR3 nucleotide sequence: TGTGCCAGCAGCTTAGATCTGATATATGGCTACACCTTC. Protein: CASSLDLIYGYTF. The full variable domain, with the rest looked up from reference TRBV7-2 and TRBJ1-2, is GAGVSQSPSNKVTEKGKDVELRCDPISGHTALYWYRQSLGQGLEFLIYFQGNSAPDKSGLPSDRFSAERTGGSVSTLTIQRTQQEDSAVYLCASSLDLIYGYTFGSGTRLTVV.

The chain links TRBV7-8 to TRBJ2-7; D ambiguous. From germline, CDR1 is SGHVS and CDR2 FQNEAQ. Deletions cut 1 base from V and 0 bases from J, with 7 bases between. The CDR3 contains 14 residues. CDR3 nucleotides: TGTGCCAGCAGCTTAGAACCGAGCTCCTACGAGCAGTACTTC. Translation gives CASSLEPSSYEQYF.

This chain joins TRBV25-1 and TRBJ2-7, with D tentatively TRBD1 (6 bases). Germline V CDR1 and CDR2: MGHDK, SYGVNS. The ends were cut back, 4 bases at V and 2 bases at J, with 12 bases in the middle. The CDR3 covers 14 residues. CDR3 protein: CASSGNRVTYEQYF. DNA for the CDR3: TGTGCCAGCAGTGGAAACAGGGTCACCTACGAGCAGTACTTC.

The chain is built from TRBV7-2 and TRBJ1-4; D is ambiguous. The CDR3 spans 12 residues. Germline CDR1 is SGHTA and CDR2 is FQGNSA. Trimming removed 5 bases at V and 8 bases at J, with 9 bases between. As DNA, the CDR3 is TGTGCCAGCAGCGCTGCGGGGGAAAAACTGTTTTTT. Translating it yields CASSAAGEKLFF.

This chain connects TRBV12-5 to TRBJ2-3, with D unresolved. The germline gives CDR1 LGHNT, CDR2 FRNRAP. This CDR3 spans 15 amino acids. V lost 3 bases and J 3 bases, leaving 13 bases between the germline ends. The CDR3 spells CASGLGSLRTDTQYF. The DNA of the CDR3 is TGTGCTAGTGGTTTAGGGTCCCTTCGGACAGATACGCAGTATTTT.

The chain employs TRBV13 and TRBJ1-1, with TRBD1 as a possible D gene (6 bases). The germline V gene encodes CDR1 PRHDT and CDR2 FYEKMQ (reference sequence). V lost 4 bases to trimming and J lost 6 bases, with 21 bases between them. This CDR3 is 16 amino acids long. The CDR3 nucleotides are TGTGCCAGCAGCTCGTCGTTCAAAACAGGGAGGGCTGAAGCTTTCTTT. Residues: CASSSSFKTGRAEAFF.

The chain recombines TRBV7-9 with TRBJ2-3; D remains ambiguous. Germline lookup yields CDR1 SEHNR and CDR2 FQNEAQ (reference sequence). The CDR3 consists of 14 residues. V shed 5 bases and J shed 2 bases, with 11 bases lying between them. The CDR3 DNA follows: TGTGCCAGCAGCCCATGGGCAGACACAGATACGCAGTATTTT. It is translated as CASSPWADTDTQYF.

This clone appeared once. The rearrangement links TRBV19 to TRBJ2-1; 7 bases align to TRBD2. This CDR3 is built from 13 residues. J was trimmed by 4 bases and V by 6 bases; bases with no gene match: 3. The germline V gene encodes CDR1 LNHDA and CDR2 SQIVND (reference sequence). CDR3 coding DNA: TGTGCCAGTAGGGGAGGGATTTACAATGAGCAGTTCTTC. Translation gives CASRGGIYNEQFF.

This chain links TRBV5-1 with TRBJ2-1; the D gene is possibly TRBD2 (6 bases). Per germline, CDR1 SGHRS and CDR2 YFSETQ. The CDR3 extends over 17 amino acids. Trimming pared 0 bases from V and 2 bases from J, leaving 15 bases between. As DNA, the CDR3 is TGCGCCAGCAGCTTGGTCGGCGGGAAGACCCCCTACAATGAGCAGTTCTTC. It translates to CASSLVGGKTPYNEQFF.

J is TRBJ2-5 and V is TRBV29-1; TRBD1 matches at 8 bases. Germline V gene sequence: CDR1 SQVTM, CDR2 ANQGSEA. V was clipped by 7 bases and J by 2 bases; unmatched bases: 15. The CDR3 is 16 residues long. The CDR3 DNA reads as TGCAGCGCCGATAGGGGGGCAGGGGGCCGGCAAGAGACCCAGTACTTC. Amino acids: CSADRGAGGRQETQYF.

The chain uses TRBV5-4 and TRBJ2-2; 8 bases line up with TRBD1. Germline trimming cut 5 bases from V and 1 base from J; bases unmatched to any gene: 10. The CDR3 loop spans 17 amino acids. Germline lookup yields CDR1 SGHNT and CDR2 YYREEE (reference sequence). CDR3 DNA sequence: TGTGCCAGCAGACCTGGTCCCGGGACAGGGAACACCGGGGAGCTGTTTTTT. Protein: CASRPGPGTGNTGELFF.

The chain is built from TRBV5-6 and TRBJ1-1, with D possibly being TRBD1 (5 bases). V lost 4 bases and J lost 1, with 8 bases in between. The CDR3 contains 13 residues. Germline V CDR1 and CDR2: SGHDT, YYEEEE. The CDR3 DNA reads TGTGCCAGCAGCCATGACAGGAACACTGAAGCTTTCTTT. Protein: CASSHDRNTEAFF.

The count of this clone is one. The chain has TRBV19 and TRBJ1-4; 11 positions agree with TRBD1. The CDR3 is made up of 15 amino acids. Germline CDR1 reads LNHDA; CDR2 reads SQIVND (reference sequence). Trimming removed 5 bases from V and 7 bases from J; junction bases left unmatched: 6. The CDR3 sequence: CASSPAGQGGEKLFF. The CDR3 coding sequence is TGTGCCAGTAGTCCCGCGGGACAGGGGGGTGAAAAACTGTTTTTT.